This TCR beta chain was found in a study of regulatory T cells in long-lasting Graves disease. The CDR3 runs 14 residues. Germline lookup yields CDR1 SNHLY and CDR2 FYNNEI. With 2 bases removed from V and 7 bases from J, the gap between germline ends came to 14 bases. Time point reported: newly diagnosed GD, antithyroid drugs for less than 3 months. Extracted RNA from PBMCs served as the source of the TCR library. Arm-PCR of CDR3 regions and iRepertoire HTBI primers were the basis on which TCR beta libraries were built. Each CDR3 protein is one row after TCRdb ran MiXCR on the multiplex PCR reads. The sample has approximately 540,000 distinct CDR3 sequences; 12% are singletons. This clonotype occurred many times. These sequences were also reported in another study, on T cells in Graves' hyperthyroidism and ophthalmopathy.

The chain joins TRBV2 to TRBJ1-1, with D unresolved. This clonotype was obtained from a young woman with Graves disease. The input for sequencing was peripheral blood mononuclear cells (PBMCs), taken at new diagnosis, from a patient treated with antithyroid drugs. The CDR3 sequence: CASSESQAFIEAFF. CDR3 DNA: TGTGCCAGCAGTGAAAGTCAGGCGTTCATTGAAGCTTTCTTT. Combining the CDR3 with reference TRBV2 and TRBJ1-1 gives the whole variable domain EPEVTQTPSHQVTQMGQEVILRCVPISNHLYFYWYRQILGQKVEFLVSFYNNEISEKSEIFDDQFSVERPDGSNFTLKIRSTKLEDSAMYFCASSESQAFIEAFFGQGTRLTVV.